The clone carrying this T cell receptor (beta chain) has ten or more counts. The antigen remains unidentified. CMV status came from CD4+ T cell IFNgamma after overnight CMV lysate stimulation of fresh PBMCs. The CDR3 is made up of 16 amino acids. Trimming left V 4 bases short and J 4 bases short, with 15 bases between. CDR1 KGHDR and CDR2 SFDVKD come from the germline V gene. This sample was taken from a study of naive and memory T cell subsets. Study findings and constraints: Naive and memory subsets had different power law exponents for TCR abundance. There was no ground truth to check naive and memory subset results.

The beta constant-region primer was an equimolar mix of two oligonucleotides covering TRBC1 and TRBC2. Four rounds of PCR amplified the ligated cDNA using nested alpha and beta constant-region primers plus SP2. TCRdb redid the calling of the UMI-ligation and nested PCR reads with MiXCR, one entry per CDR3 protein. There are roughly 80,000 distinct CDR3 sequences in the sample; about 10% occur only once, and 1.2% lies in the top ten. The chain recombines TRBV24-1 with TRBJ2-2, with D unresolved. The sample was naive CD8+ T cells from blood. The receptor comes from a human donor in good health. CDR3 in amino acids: CATSDPLGASTGELFF. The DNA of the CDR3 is TGTGCCACCAGTGACCCTTTAGGAGCCTCCACCGGGGAGCTGTTTTTT.